This TCR beta chain stems from a study of T cell repertoires in cytomegalovirus infection. Overall study context: CMV epitopes used comprised recently identified HLA-C-restricted ones and well-studied HLA-B-restricted ones. Study conclusions and caveats: Cumulated frequencies of public TCR beta families served to identify carriers of CMV plus the relevant HLA.

Via MiXCR, TCRdb re-called the reads, giving one row per CDR3 protein. The sample has some 130,000 distinct CDR3 sequences, about 32% seen once. V lost 3 bases, J lost 2 bases, and 13 bases lay in between. CDR1 is ENHRY, CDR2 SYGVKD, per germline. The CDR3 consists of 15 residues. This clonotype was observed at least ten times. Antigen specificity is unknown. The source was CD8+ T cells from cultured PBMCs, collected from culture after CMV antigen stimulation. The sequence was collected from a human donor in good health (CMV status not recorded). Some clones in this sample may be carry-over from other donors' samples. The chain combines TRBV10-3 with TRBJ1-1, with a possible D match to TRBD1 (6 bases). The CDR3 here is CAISDAGTINTEAFF. CDR3 DNA sequence: TGTGCCATCAGTGATGCCGGGACAATAAACACTGAAGCTTTCTTT.